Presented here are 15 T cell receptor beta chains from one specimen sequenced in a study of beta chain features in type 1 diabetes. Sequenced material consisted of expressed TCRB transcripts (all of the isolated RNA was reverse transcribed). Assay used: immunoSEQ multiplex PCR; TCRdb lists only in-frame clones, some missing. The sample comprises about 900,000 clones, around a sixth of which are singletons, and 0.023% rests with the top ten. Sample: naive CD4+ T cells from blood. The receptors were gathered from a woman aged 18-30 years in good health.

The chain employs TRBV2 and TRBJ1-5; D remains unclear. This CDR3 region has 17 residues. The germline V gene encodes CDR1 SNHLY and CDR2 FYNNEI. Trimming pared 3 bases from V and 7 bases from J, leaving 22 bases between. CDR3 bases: TGTGCCAGCAGTGAGGTTCCAGGTTTCCTCAAATACCAGCCCCAGCATTTT. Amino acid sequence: CASSEVPGFLKYQPQHF.

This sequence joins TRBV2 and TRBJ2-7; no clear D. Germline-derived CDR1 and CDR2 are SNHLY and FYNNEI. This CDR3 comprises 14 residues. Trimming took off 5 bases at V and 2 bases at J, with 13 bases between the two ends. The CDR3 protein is CASSIITVTYEQYF. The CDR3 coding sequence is TGTGCCAGCAGTATTATCACTGTTACCTACGAGCAGTACTTC.

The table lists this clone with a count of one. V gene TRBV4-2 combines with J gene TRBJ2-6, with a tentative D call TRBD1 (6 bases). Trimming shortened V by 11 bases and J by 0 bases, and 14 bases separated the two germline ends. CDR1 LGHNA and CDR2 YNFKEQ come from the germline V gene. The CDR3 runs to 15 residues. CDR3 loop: CAPGHRLSGANVLTF. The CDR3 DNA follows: TGTGCCCCGGGACACCGACTCTCTGGGGCCAACGTCCTGACTTTC.

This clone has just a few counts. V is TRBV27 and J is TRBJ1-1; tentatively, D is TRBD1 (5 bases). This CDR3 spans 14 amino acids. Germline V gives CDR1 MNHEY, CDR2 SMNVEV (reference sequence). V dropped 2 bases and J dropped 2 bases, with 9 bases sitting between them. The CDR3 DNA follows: TGTGCCAGCAGTTTACGGCAGGGTAACACTGAAGCTTTCTTT. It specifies CASSLRQGNTEAFF.

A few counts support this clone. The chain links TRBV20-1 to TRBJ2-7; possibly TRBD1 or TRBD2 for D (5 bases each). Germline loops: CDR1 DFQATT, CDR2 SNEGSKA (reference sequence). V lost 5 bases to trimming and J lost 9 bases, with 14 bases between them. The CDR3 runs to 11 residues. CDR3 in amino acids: CSAAQPGPQYF. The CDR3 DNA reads TGCAGTGCTGCCCAGCCGGGACCGCAGTACTTC.

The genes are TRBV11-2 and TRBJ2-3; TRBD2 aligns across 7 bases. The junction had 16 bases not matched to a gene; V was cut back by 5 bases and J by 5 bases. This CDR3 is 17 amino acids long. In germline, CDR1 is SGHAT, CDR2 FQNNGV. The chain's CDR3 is CASSPVAGRASGDTQYF. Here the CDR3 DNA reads TGTGCCAGCAGCCCCGTCGCGGGGAGGGCCAGCGGAGATACGCAGTATTTT. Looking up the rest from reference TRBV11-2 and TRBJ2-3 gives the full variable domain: EAGVAQSPRYKIIEKRQSVAFWCNPISGHATLYWYQQILGQGPKLLIQFQNNGVVDDSQLPKDRFSAERLKGVDSTLKIQPAKLEDSAVYLCASSPVAGRASGDTQYFGPGTRLTVL.

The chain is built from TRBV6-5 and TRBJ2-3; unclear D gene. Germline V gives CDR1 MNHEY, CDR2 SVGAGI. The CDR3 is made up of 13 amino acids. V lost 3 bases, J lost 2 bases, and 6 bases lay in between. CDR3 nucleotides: TGTGCCAGCAGTTATGCATCCACAGATACGCAGTATTTT. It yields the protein CASSYASTDTQYF.

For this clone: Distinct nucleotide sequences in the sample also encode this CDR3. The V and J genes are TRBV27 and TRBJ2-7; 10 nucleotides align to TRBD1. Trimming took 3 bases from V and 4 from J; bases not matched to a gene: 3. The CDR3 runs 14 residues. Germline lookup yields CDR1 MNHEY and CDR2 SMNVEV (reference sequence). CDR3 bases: TGTGCCAGCAGTTTCCGGGACAGGGGATACGAGCAGTACTTC. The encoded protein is CASSFRDRGYEQYF.

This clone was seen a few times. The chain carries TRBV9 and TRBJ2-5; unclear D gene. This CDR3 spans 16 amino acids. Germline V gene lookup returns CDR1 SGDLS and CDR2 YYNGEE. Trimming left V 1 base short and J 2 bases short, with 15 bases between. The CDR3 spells CASSVLGQASQETQYF. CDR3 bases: TGTGCCAGCAGCGTACTCGGCCAGGCGTCTCAAGAGACCCAGTACTTC.

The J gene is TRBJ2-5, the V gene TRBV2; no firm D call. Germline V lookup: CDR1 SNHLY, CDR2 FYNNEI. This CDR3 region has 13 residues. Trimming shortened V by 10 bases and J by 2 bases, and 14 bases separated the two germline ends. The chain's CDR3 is CATRQGKQETQYF. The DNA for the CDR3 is TGTGCCACCAGACAAGGAAAACAAGAGACCCAGTACTTC.

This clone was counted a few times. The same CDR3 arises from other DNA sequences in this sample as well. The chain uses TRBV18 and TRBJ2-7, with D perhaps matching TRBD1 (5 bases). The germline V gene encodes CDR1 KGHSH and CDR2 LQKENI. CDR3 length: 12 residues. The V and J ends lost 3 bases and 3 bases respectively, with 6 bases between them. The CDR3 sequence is CASSPDSYEQYF. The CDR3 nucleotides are TGTGCCAGCTCACCCGACAGCTACGAGCAGTACTTC.

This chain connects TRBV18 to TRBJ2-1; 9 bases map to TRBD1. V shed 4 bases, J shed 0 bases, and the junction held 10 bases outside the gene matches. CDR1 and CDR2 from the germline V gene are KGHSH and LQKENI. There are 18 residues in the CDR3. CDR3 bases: TGTGCCAGCTCACTACGGACAGGGGAAGGGCTCTCCTACAATGAGCAGTTCTTC. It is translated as CASSLRTGEGLSYNEQFF.

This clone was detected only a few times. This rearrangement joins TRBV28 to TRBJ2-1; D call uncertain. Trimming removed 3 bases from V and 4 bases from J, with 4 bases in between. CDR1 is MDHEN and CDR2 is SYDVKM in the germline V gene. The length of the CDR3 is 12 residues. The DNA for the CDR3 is TGTGCCAGCAGTTTCACGTACAATGAGCAGTTCTTC. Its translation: CASSFTYNEQFF.

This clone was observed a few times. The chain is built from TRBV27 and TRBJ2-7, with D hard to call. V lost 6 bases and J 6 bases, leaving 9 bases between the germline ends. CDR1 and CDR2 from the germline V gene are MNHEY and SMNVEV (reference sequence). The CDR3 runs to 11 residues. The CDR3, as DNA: TGTGCCAGCAGAACCCTCGGCGAGCAGTACTTC. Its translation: CASRTLGEQYF.

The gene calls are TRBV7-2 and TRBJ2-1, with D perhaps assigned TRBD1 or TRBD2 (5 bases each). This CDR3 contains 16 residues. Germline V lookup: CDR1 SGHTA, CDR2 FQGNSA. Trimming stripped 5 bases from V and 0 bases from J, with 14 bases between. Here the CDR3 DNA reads TGTGCCAGCAGCAGACTGGGACCAAGCTCCTACAATGAGCAGTTCTTC. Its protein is CASSRLGPSSYNEQFF.